This record concerns one T cell receptor beta chain sequence. This clone was picked up one time. Its antigen remains undetermined. The sample holds no much larger clone one base away, and base qualities are not on file. Libraries were made using the immunoSEQ multiplex PCR assay. For the multiplex PCR, a mixture combining 60 forward primers for TCR Vbeta segments and 13 reverse primers for TCR Jbeta segments was used. Amplification of the CDR3 region of rearranged TCR beta genes was performed with a multiplex PCR assay on genomic DNA. On the Illumina HiSeq System, the amplified TCR beta libraries were sequenced as 87-base-pair reads. As for the original processing: In a later analysis, 77 million or so unique TCR beta chains were counted across the 690 or so repertoires, and approximately 9.9 million of these chains were shared by at least two donors. To remove PCR and sequencing errors, raw reads were error-corrected and collapsed into unique sequences using a nearest-neighbor algorithm that merged closely related sequences. CDR3 sequences were aligned to IMGT reference sequences to assign V, D and J gene segments. For a sequence to be retained, a match of at least six nucleotides was required to both a V gene segment and a J gene segment. Rearrangements were called productive when the CDR3 lacked stop codons and stayed in frame with V and J; all others were non-productive. Following IMGT convention, CDR3 was defined as the stretch from the second conserved V-encoded cysteine up to the conserved J-encoded phenylalanine. In an earlier analysis of around 540 of the donors, sequences lacking an unambiguous match to a single V gene segment were excluded. An earlier analysis of several hundred of the donors called V segments functional above 56.7% productive rearrangements and segregating when the between-donor standard deviation exceeded 5%. A statistical classification framework was built for diagnosing cytomegalovirus status from the catalog of TCR beta chain sequences. V and J gene assignment, in a later analysis, came from comparing TCR nucleotide sequences with IMGT/GENE-DB human TR gene sequences. A later analysis assigned CDR3 sequences and most-parsimonious VDJ recombination scenarios with the TCRdist pipeline. In a later analysis, each TCR beta chain was defined by its CDR3 amino acid sequence together with its V-gene family, and reads lacking a unique V-gene family were excluded. To address suspected cross-contamination and a sequencing artifact, a later analysis removed around 590 highly shared, low-generation-probability nucleotide sequences. A later analysis calculated a clonal expansion index for each public chain from normalized within-repertoire ranks of inferred template counts. In a later analysis, generation probabilities were computed using a VDJ recombination model fitted to out-of-frame rearrangements, and the results were checked against IGoR. A later analysis scored TCR-TCR, TCR-HLA and TCR-CMV co-occurrence with hypergeometric tests, applying a repertoire-size bias correction to TCR pairs. A later analysis estimated false discovery rates by permuting HLA or CMV assignments 20 times. In a later analysis, co-occurring TCRs were grouped with DBSCAN, and TCRdist sequence similarity was added when clustering was performed within HLA-allele-positive subsets. Repertoires with fewer than 30,000 or more than 120,000 public chains were left out of co-occurrence clustering, as were roughly five repertoires with anomalous nucleotide sharing. TCRdb limited this immuneACCESS table to in-frame rearrangements with V and J called. A share of clones is missing; checked studies link under half to unresolved V genes, and the rest is unexplained. The V and J calls and the clone size are those of that table, but D and trimming were determined from the DNA. This sample holds 95,000 to 150,000 clones; just over 65% were observed only once. 1.5% of the sample is held by the ten biggest clonotypes.

Sequences SEHNR (CDR1) and FQNEAQ (CDR2) are obtained from the germline V gene (reference sequence). The CDR3 has 16 amino acids, counting the end cysteine and phenylalanine. Only the CDR3 DNA stays, 48 bases, in frame from base 1. For this chain, trimming is 1 base at the V end and 6 bases at the J end, and the number of junction bases without a gene match is 7. These data are taken from a study of cytomegalovirus exposure and HLA in healthy donors (dated by TCRdb to the late 2010s). For the study in its entirety: According to an earlier analysis of around 600 of the donors, roughly 180 million T cells yielded some 110 million unique TCR beta sequences and approximately 300 Gb of sequence data. The study combined high-throughput TCR immunosequencing, statistical association of individual TCRs with disease status, and machine learning to predict cytomegalovirus infection status. Approximately 300 gigabases of sequencing data and approximately 93 million unique TCR sequences were included in an early release covering about 600 HLA-typed donors. Along with the roughly 700-subject first cohort, a separate validation cohort of roughly 110 different subjects was used. Typing coverage differed by locus: A, B, C, DRB1 and DQB1 were typed in about 629-640 donors, DQA1 in 522, DPA1 in some 600, and DPB1 in approximately 450. Of the approximately 370 genotyped donors, over 80% were placed in the genetic ancestry cluster associated with self-reported Caucasian donors. The study used immunosequencing to profile the T cell repertoires of some 600 subjects and linked those repertoires to cytomegalovirus serostatus. In a later genetic analysis, genome-wide SNP genotypes for about 65% of the roughly 700 donors were used, and that subset was treated as a discovery cohort. Five DR-DQ haplotypes were treated as single units for association and clustering because of strong linkage in the cohort. An earlier analysis of about 620 of the donors applied high-throughput TCR beta sequencing to assess whether each TCR beta V gene segment acted as functional or pseudogenic. Class I and class II HLA loci were covered by the typing at four-digit resolution. In a later analysis, previously published TCR beta repertoires from 670 or so donors were re-analyzed and high-resolution HLA genotyping was added so that TCR occurrence patterns could be studied. In the later analysis, no new phenotypic data were used to find candidate immune exposures; instead, reliance was placed on TCR beta sequences and their occurrence across donors. On average, around 230,000 unique TCR beta nucleotide sequences were sequenced per donor among roughly 430 genotyped donors of the cohort, with roughly 18% of those sequences being non-productive. Every repertoire in the discovery cohort had been generated on one and the same sequencing platform. Alongside the repertoire data, information on donor age, sex, ethnicity and CMV serostatus was compiled. The study aimed to test whether signatures of past pathogen exposure could be identified by cataloging public T cell receptors.

In total, more than 500 healthy bone marrow donors made up the cohort. All cohort members were sampled while nominally healthy, although unrecorded immune exposures were likely present. The donor tested CMV seronegative and was one of the 352 seronegative cohort members. A peripheral blood sample was collected from each donor, and TCR beta sequencing was performed on peripheral blood mononuclear cells. Genomic DNA extraction from the blood cell samples was performed with the Qiagen DNeasy Blood Extraction Kit. The research as a whole found: In this cohort, only TCR beta chains were sequenced, and detectable features were limited by the absence of alpha or paired-chain data. In a later analysis, around 17,000 TCR beta sequences were associated with specific HLA alleles at a false discovery rate of 0.05. Assigning TCR associations to individual alleles was difficult when HLA alleles, especially DR and DQ, strongly co-occurred. The classifier was reported to diagnose cytomegalovirus status with high specificity and sensitivity in both the original cohort and the validation cohort. V-gene and J-gene trimming of TCR beta chains was associated with a missense DCLRE1C variant in a later genetic analysis, and the association was replicated in an independent cohort. Presence/absence analyses assumed roughly uniform sequencing depth across donors, an assumption that may not hold. In an earlier analysis of some 540 of the donors, most TCR beta V segments appeared in productive rearrangements about 87% or about 30% of the time, broadly matching IMGT annotations. Because HLA typing was unavailable for some donors at each locus, only the typed subset was used in association tests. A later analysis found that HLA-associated TCR beta chains were more clonally expanded and had lower generation probabilities than equally common non-associated chains. In vitro tests confirmed that three of the cytomegalovirus-associated TCR beta chains recognize cytomegalovirus antigens. Linkage disequilibrium might explain the correlated functional status among segregating V segments, but an unknown experimental factor could not be ruled out. A group of highly shared sequence variants was considered likely to be a technical artifact of the sequencing pipeline. Compared with the approximately 700-donor mean, donors in an Asian-associated ancestry cluster had fewer N-insertions in productive TCRs, according to a later genetic analysis. A later analysis found that most CMV-associated TCR beta chains appeared HLA-restricted, with HLA associations seemingly driven largely by CMV exposure. The earlier analysis of 587 of the donors excluded 15 to 20 rarely observed V segments, including chromosome 9 orphons, because counts were too low. Across donors, most TCR sequences were observed very rarely, whereas some public TCRs were present in many individuals. According to a later analysis, TCR association rates differed among HLA loci, with DRB1 alleles showing the most associated TCRs and HLA-C alleles showing the fewest. In a later analysis, several top co-occurrence clusters were reported to appear linked to parvovirus B19, influenza, CMV and Epstein-Barr virus. It was suggested by the authors that the approach could potentially be generalized to other disease states and immunological phenotypes. Some IMGT-functional V segments, including TRBV6-2 and TRBV6-3, could not be distinguished by the 87-base-pair reads and were therefore excluded. A total of fewer than 200 TCR beta chains were listed by the study as associated with cytomegalovirus. A further reported finding was that TCR beta sequences accurately predicted the HLA-A and HLA-B alleles for most subjects in the first cohort. CMV serostatus was the only immune exposure information available for the cohort.

The TCR originated in a young man in good health and CMV-seronegative. This receptor chain uses TRBV7-9 and TRBJ2-1; 9 central nucleotides agree with TRBD2. The sequenced sample was PBMCs. The CDR3 region has the sequence CASSLDGGRAFNEQFF. The nucleotides read TGTGCCAGCAGCTTAGACGGCGGGAGGGCTTTCAATGAGCAGTTCTTC.